The next 16 T cell receptor beta chains were all read from a single sample in a study of technical replicates of blood from four donors. Assay: immunoSEQ multiplex PCR; the TCRdb copy retains only in-frame clones and omits some. The sample yields under 100,000 clones, over 90% seen once. Sequenced sample: T cells isolated from PBMCs. The receptors come from a human donor in good health.

The CDR3 DNA is TGTGCCAGTAGTAGTTTCGACCGAGGGGGTCGGAATTCACCCCTCCACTTT. Translating it yields CASSSFDRGGRNSPLHF. V and J are TRBV19 and TRBJ1-6, with D possibly matching TRBD1 (6 bases). Trimming cost V 4 bases and J 7 bases, with 20 bases left between them. The CDR3 length is 17 residues. The V gene's germline CDR1 is LNHDA and CDR2 SQIVND (reference sequence).

The rearrangement uses TRBV5-1 and TRBJ2-3; 8 bases line up with TRBD1. V trimming: 7 bases; J trimming: 1 base; junction bases outside the gene matches: 2. The CDR3 runs to 13 residues. The germline CDR1 and CDR2 sequences are SGHRS and YFSETQ. CDR3 region: CASDRGGTDTQYF. CDR3 in DNA: TGCGCCAGCGACAGGGGAGGCACAGATACGCAGTATTTT.

CDR3 DNA: TGCAGCGTTGCTAGCGGTTACAATGAGCAGTTCTTC. Translating it yields CSVASGYNEQFF. V and J are TRBV29-1 and TRBJ2-1; 7 positions agree with TRBD2. V lost 4 bases to trimming and J lost 4 bases; unmatched junction nucleotides: 1. CDR3 size: 12 residues. CDR1 SQVTM and CDR2 ANQGSEA come from the germline V gene.

The V gene is TRBV2, the J gene TRBJ1-1; 7 bases align to TRBD1. Losses at the gene ends were 2 bases for V and 1 base for J; bases not matched to a gene: 1. The CDR3 totals 14 residues. Germline assignment: CDR1 SNHLY and CDR2 FYNNEI. This chain's CDR3 is CASSEYRGNTEAFF. DNA of the CDR3: TGTGCCAGCAGTGAATACAGGGGGAACACTGAAGCTTTCTTT.

The chain uses TRBV18 and TRBJ1-1; 8 bases line up with TRBD1. J gave up 5 bases and V 2 bases, and 4 bases lay outside the gene matches. In germline, CDR1 is KGHSH, CDR2 LQKENI. The CDR3 is 14 amino acids. CDR3 in amino acids: CASSPGQGGTEAFF. The CDR3 DNA reads TGTGCCAGCTCACCAGGACAGGGAGGAACTGAAGCTTTCTTT. The full variable domain, rest sourced from reference TRBV18 and TRBJ1-1, is NAGVMQNPRHLVRRRGQEARLRCSPMKGHSHVYWYRQLPEEGLKFMVYLQKENIIDESGMPKERFSAEFPKEGPSILRIQQVVRGDSAAYFCASSPGQGGTEAFFGQGTRLTVV.

The J gene is TRBJ2-6, the V gene TRBV10-2; TRBD1 might be the D (5 bases). The CDR3 runs 17 residues. V lost 6 bases to trimming and J lost 0 bases, with 15 bases between them. CDR1 WSHSY and CDR2 SAAADI come from the germline V gene. CDR3 protein: CASRRGLGSSGANVLTF. The CDR3 bases are TGCGCCAGCAGAAGGGGCCTGGGCTCCTCTGGGGCCAACGTCCTGACTTTC.

The V call is TRBV6-1, the J call TRBJ1-3; D is uncertain. Germline V gives CDR1 MNHNS, CDR2 SASEGT. This CDR3 spans 14 amino acids. V was cut by 6 bases and J by 1 base, with 10 bases left in between. CDR3 coding DNA: TGTGCCAGCAGGACGCCGGGTTCTGGAAACACCATATATTTT. Translated, it gives CASRTPGSGNTIYF.

The chain employs TRBV6-1 and TRBJ2-5, with D tentatively TRBD2 (6 bases). Trimming stripped 0 bases from V and 1 base from J, with 15 bases between. CDR3 length equals 17 residues. Germline assignment: CDR1 MNHNS and CDR2 SASEGT. CDR3 residues: CASSEAWFRAGQETQYF. Written as DNA, the CDR3 is TGTGCCAGCAGTGAAGCGTGGTTTAGAGCGGGCCAAGAGACCCAGTACTTC.

The chain combines TRBV18 with TRBJ2-7; TRBD1 matches 10 bases. CDR1 is KGHSH and CDR2 is LQKENI in the germline V gene. The CDR3 is 15 residues long. Germline trimming cut 5 bases from V and 5 bases from J; bases unmatched to any gene: 9. CDR3: CASSSLGTGADEQYF. As DNA, the CDR3 is TGTGCCAGCTCATCTCTCGGGACAGGGGCGGACGAGCAGTACTTC.

The rearrangement joins TRBV5-1 to TRBJ2-3; 9 bases are shared with TRBD1. The CDR3 totals 16 residues. Germline CDR1 SGHRS, CDR2 YFSETQ. V gave up 2 bases and J gave up 0 bases; unmatched junction bases: 4. The CDR3 DNA reads as TGCGCCAGCAGCTTCCGGGACAGGGATAGCACAGATACGCAGTATTTT. Translated: CASSFRDRDSTDTQYF. Filled out from reference TRBV5-1 and TRBJ2-3, the complete variable domain reads KAGVTQTPRYLIKTRGQQVTLSCSPISGHRSVSWYQQTPGQGLQFLFEYFSETQRNKGNFPGRFSGRQFSNSRSEMNVSTLELGDSALYLCASSFRDRDSTDTQYFGPGTRLTVL.

The chain combines TRBV7-9 with TRBJ1-1; D is uncertain. Germline V CDR1 and CDR2: SEHNR, FQNEAQ (reference sequence). V lost 5 bases, J lost 4 bases, and 8 bases lay in between. The CDR3 extends over 12 amino acids. The CDR3 DNA reads as TGTGCCAGCAGCCCCCCGTCCACTGAAGCTTTCTTT. This encodes CASSPPSTEAFF. The whole variable domain, filled in from reference TRBV7-9 and TRBJ1-1, reads DTGVSQNPRHKITKRGQNVTFRCDPISEHNRLYWYRQTLGQGPEFLTYFQNEAQLEKSRLLSDRFSAERPKGSFSTLEIQRTEQGDSAMYLCASSPPSTEAFFGQGTRLTVV.

Worth noting for this clone: This CDR3 is also generated by other DNA sequences in the sample. This chain connects TRBV5-6 to TRBJ2-1; D might be TRBD1 (6 bases). The V end lost 1 base, the J end lost 7 bases, and 6 bases lay between the germline ends. The CDR3 contains 12 residues. Germline assignment: CDR1 SGHDT and CDR2 YYEEEE. The CDR3: CASSLTGNEQFF. The DNA for the CDR3 is TGTGCCAGCAGCTTGACAGGGAATGAGCAGTTCTTC.

This chain links TRBV6-6 with TRBJ2-5, with 11 bases that match TRBD2. J lost 3 bases, V lost 4 bases, and 1 base had no gene match. CDR3 length equals 14 residues. CDR1 is MNHNY and CDR2 is SVGAGI in the germline V gene (reference sequence). The CDR3 DNA reads TGTGCCAGCAGTTCGGGACTAGCGGAAGAGACCCAGTACTTC. Translated, it gives CASSSGLAEETQYF.

V gene TRBV11-1 combines with J gene TRBJ1-2; 9 nucleotides match TRBD1. The J segment lost 2 bases and the V segment lost 6 bases, leaving 7 bases of the junction unmatched. Germline V CDR1 and CDR2: SGHAT, FQDESV (reference sequence). CDR3 length: 15 amino acids. The CDR3 sequence is CASSYSGTGNYGYTF. The CDR3 DNA follows: TGTGCCAGCAGTTACTCCGGGACAGGGAACTATGGCTACACCTTC. The full variable domain, completed using reference TRBV11-1 and TRBJ1-2, is EAEVAQSPRYKITEKSQAVAFWCDPISGHATLYWYRQILGQGPELLVQFQDESVVDDSQLPKDRFSAERLKGVDSTLKIQPAELGDSAMYLCASSYSGTGNYGYTFGSGTRLTVV.

J is TRBJ2-7 and V is TRBV18; the match to TRBD1 covers 9 bases. The germline gives CDR1 KGHSH, CDR2 LQKENI. Losses at the gene ends were 3 bases for V and 0 bases for J; bases not matched to a gene: 0. The CDR3 spans 14 residues. This chain's CDR3 is CASSPGQGSYEQYF. The CDR3 DNA is TGTGCCAGCTCACCGGGACAGGGCTCCTACGAGCAGTACTTC.

V gene TRBV6-5 combines with J gene TRBJ1-6, with D possibly matching TRBD1 (5 bases). Per the germline V gene, CDR1 is MNHEY and CDR2 is SVGAGI. Trimming removed 6 bases from V and 9 bases from J, with 18 bases in between. The CDR3 is 15 amino acids. CDR3 nucleotides: TGTGCCAGCAGGACCTCCCCAGGGTGGGCTTCACCCCTCCACTTT. Its protein product is CASRTSPGWASPLHF.